Sequencing of this T cell receptor beta chain was carried out in a study of Ad26.COV2.S vaccination and SARS-CoV-2 variants. Study-wide findings and caveats: A substantial breadth of spike-specific CD8+ and CD4+ T cell responses after vaccination has been reported. Placebo and vaccine recipients had non-spike TCR breadth that was similar.

Treatment noted: about 20 received Ad26.COV2.S at low or high dose, single or two shots; 5 received placebo; per-sample allocation not given. Each sample was drawn 63 days after the first injection (of vaccine or placebo). Ad26 vector vaccine expressed Wuhan-strain SARS-CoV-2 spike. Method: immunoSEQ multiplex PCR; TCRdb's copy keeps in-frame clones and lacks some. The sample carries about 350,000 clones, around 89% recorded once. A word on this clone: The target antigen is unknown.

This material consisted of peripheral blood, taken in a trial of Ad26.COV2.S vaccine versus placebo. The sequence came from a person between 18 and 60 years old who received the Ad26.COV2.S COVID-19 vaccine or a placebo.

The CDR3, as DNA: TGTGCCAGTACTCGCGGGGACTCCTACAATGAGCAGTTCTTC. Protein sequence: CASTRGDSYNEQFF. The chain couples TRBV11-2 to TRBJ2-1, with D perhaps TRBD2 (6 bases). The CDR3 extends over 14 amino acids. Looked up from germline, CDR1 is SGHAT and CDR2 is FQNNGV. Between the trimmed V and J ends, which lost 9 bases and 0 bases, there was a span of 12 bases.